This TCR beta chain was sequenced for a study of graft-versus-host responses after intestinal transplantation. Study details: Recipients got multivisceral, liver-intestinal, or isolated intestinal transplants. Induction with anti-thymocyte globulin, then tacrolimus and steroids for around three years, was given to all recipients. Overall study findings and caveats: Ileal or blood samples showed some GvH clones first, and such clones were also found in recipient marrow.

A remark on this clone: Its antigen is still unknown.

Clones were read by immunoSEQ multiplex PCR, and TCRdb kept only the in-frame ones, dropping some. The sample carries approximately 89,000 clones, around 90% recorded once. The TCR originated in a human patient who received an intestinal transplant, so some T cells may come from the graft donor. This specimen was PBMCs, taken approximately 470 days after intestinal transplant.

The CDR3: CASSEAPVGFPNYGYTF. In DNA form, the CDR3 reads TGTGCCAGCAGTGAAGCTCCAGTAGGGTTTCCTAACTATGGCTACACCTTC. The chain combines TRBV2 with TRBJ1-2; D unresolved. Germline values: CDR1 SNHLY, CDR2 FYNNEI. The CDR3 has 17 residues. V lost 0 bases, J lost 0 bases, and 14 bases lay in between.